The sequence of this T cell receptor beta chain was determined in a study of T cell responses to AZD1222 COVID-19 vaccine. Study findings and constraints: Spike-spanning, vaccine-associated CD4 TCRs were dominant at 160-218 and 743-854.

As to this clone: The antigen remains unidentified.

Trimming pared 0 bases from V and 4 bases from J, leaving 13 bases between. Germline CDR1 and CDR2: SGDLS and YYNGEE. The CDR3 has 16 amino acids. TCRdb keeps only in-frame clones here, not all; method: immunoSEQ multiplex PCR. The sample shows some 150,000 clones, roughly 89% of them seen only once. This receptor was identified in an adult in good health. Sequenced here: peripheral blood, sampled on day 0 of AZD1222 vaccination. The chain joins TRBV9 to TRBJ2-2; D gene unclear. CDR3 nucleotide sequence: TGTGCCAGCAGCGTAGCTGGGTTTGCCCCCACCGGGGAGCTGTTTTTT. Its protein is CASSVAGFAPTGELFF.